The rows below give T cell receptor beta chains drawn from one sample of a study of identical twins. TCRdb fed the 5' RACE reads into MiXCR, producing one record per CDR3 protein. The data hold some 690,000 distinct CDR3 sequences, with around 21% observed a single time. These data also formed part of another study, on T cells expressing NK-cell markers.

The sequenced sample was PBMCs. These receptors were obtained from a young woman in good health. CDR3s include the opening cysteine and the closing phenylalanine or tryptophan. The D gene is left open where the match is weak.

>TRBD2|TRBV18
CASSHQGGVSGSYEQYF
>.|TRBV12-3/TRBV12-4
CASNPWGGTANSGANVLTF
>.|TRBV2
CASSAEGGQEQFF
>.|TRBV7-2
CASSSRFF
>TRBD2|TRBV9
CASSSLGAGWYNEQFF
>.|TRBV5-1
CASSLAGAPGRETQYF
>.|TRBV2
CASGTDFLRTEQYF
>.|TRBV7-2
CASSPYPIQMLQETQYF
>.|TRBV5-1
CASSTLTGDTDTQYF
>.|TRBV3-1
CASSPRDGANTEAFF
>TRBD1|TRBV28
CASSFLGQGRETQYF
>.|TRBV25-1
CASSERDWVDGYTF
>TRBD2|TRBV7-2
CASSSQAGAPYNEQFF
>TRBD2|TRBV12-3/TRBV12-4
CASSLKGLAGGRSNEQFF
>.|TRBV6-1
CASTNGLGETQYF
>TRBD2|TRBV12-3/TRBV12-4
CASSLAETSLAEAYEQYF
>TRBD2|TRBV7-2
CASSLRLAGGTSYNEQFF
>TRBD2|TRBV11-2
CASSFGGTSRETQYF
>TRBD2|TRBV12-3/TRBV12-4
CASNNLAVSYNEQFF
>.|TRBV10-2
CASKNPPGDTQYF
>TRBD2|TRBV20-1
CSARAGSGGRETQYF
>.|TRBV12-3/TRBV12-4
CASSFTGDTYGYTF
>.|TRBV20-1
CSASLVDTQYF
>.|TRBV10-1
CASSERGEWNEQFF
>.|TRBV7-9
CASSLPTAAYEQYF
>TRBD1|TRBV6-1
CASSADRGLPYEQYF
>.|TRBV20-1
CSARSHRGSTEAFF
>TRBD1|TRBV7-9
CASSSRTGGNEKLFF
>TRBD2|TRBV19
CASRGGSSYEQYF
>TRBD2|TRBV9
CASSGDGLASDTQYF
>.|TRBV10-3
CAISDSATNEKLFF